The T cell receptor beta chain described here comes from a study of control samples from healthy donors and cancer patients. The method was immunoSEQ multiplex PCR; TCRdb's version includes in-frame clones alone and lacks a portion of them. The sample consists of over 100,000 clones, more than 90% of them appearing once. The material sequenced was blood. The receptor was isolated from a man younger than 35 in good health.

The CDR3 coding sequence is TGCGCCAGCAGGGGAGGCAGGGGAGGTGACAATTCACCCCTCCACTTT. Translating it yields CASRGGRGGDNSPLHF. The chain employs TRBV5-1 and TRBJ1-6, with a possible D match to TRBD1 (6 bases). CDR1 is SGHRS and CDR2 is YFSETQ in the germline V gene. Trimming pared 5 bases from V and 7 bases from J, leaving 19 bases between. The CDR3 has 16 amino acids.